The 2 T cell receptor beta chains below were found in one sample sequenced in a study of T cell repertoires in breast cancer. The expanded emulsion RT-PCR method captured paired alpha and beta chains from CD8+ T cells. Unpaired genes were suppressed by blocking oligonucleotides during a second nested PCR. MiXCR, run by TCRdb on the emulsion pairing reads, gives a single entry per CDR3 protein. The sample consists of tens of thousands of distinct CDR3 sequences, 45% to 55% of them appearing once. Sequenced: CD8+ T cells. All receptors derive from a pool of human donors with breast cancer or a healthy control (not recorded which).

This chain's CDR3 is CASSTVGNEQFF. The CDR3 DNA sequence: TGTGCCAGCAGTACGGTGGGCAATGAGCAGTTCTTC. The chain couples TRBV6-6 to TRBJ2-1; unclear D gene. The V end was cut by 5 bases, the J end by 6 bases, with 8 bases between. The CDR3 loop spans 12 amino acids. The germline V gene encodes CDR1 MNHNY and CDR2 SVGAGI (reference sequence).

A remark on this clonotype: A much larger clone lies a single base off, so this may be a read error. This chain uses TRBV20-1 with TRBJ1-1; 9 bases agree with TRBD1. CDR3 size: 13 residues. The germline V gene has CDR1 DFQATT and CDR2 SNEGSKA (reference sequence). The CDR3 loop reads CSARTGENTEASF. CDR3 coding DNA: TGCAGTGCGAGGACAGGGGAGAACACTGAAGCTTCCTTT.